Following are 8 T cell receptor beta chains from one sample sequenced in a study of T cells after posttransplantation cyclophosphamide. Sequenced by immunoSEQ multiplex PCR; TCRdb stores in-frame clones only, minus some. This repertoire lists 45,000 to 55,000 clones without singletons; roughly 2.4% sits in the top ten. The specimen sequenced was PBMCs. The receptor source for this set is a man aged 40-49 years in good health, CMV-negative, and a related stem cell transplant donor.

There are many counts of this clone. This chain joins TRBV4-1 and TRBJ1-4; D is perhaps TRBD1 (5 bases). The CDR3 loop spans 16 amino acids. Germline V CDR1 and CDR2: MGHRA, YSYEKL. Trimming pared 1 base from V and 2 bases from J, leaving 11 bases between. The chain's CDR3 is CASSQVPGLTNEKLFF. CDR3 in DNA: TGCGCCAGCAGCCAAGTCCCAGGGTTGACTAATGAAAAACTGTTTTTT.

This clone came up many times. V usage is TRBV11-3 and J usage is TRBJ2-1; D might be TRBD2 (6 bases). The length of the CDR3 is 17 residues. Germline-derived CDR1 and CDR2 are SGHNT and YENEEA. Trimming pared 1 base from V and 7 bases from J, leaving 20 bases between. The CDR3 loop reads CASSLGVGGSATNEQFF. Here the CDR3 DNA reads TGTGCCAGCAGCTTAGGGGTGGGGGGATCAGCCACGAATGAGCAGTTCTTC.

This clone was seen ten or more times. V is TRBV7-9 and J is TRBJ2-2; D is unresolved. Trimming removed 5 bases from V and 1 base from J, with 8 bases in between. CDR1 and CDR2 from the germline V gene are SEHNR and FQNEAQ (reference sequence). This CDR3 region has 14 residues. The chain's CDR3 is CASSKNLNTGELFF. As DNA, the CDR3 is TGTGCCAGCAGCAAAAACTTGAACACCGGGGAGCTGTTTTTT.

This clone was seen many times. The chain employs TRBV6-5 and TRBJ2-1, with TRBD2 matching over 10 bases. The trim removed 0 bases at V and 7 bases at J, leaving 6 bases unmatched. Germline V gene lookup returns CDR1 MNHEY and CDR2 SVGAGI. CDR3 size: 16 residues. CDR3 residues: CASSYSILAGANEQFF. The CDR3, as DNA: TGTGCCAGCAGTTACTCGATTCTAGCGGGAGCGAATGAGCAGTTCTTC.

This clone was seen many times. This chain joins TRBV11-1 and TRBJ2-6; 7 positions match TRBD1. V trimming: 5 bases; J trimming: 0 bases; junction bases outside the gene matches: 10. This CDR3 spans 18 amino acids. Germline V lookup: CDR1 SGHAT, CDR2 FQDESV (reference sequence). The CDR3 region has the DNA TGTGCCAGCAGCCCTGGACAGGAGCCAAACTCTGGGGCCAACGTCCTGACTTTC. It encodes CASSPGQEPNSGANVLTF.

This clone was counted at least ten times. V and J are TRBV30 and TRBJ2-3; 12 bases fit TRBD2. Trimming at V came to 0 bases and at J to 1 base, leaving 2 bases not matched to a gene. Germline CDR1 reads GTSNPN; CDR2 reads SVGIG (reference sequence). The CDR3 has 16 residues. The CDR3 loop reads CAWSVGLAGRTDTQYF. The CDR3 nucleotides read TGTGCCTGGAGTGTCGGACTAGCGGGACGCACAGATACGCAGTATTTT.

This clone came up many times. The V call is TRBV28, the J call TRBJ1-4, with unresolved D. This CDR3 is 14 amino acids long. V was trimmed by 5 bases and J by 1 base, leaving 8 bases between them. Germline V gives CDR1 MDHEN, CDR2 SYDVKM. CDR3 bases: TGTGCCAGCAGTAAGCCCGGAACTAATGAAAAACTGTTTTTT. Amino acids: CASSKPGTNEKLFF.

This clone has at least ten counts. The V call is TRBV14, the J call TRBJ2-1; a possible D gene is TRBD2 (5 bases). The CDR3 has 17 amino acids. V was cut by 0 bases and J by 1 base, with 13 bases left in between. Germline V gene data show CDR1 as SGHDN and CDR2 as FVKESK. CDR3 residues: CASSQDTLGSSYNEQFF. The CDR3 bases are TGTGCCAGCAGCCAAGACACCTTAGGGAGTTCCTACAATGAGCAGTTCTTC.